A selection of T cell receptor beta chains follows, all from one sample in a study of identical twins. TCRdb called the 5' RACE reads again in MiXCR, with one record for every CDR3 protein. Among around 490,000 distinct CDR3 sequences listed, over 11% were seen once. These data were likewise used in another study, on yellow fever vaccine responses in identical twins.

What was sequenced was CD4+ T cells sorted from blood. These receptors originate from a young woman in good health. CDR3s include the opening cysteine and the closing phenylalanine or tryptophan. Size is omitted from some rows. Given values are once, few, many or a class for expanded clones.

clone_size | j_call | v_call | cdr3_aa
. | TRBJ2-3 | TRBV5-1 | CASSIGLAGGGADTQYF
. | TRBJ2-7 | TRBV5-1 | CASSLAGQEYEQYF
. | TRBJ2-1 | TRBV20-1 | CSARDPKTGGINEQFF
. | TRBJ2-5 | TRBV12-3/TRBV12-4 | CASSFVLEETQYF
. | TRBJ2-7 | TRBV6-2/TRBV6-3 | CASRPKSGRAVYEQYF
. | TRBJ2-2 | TRBV25-1 | CASSELGYSGRSTGELFF
many | TRBJ2-1 | TRBV6-2/TRBV6-3 | CASSYLSGRDYNEQFF
few | TRBJ1-1 | TRBV6-1 | CAGRPRPANTEAFF
. | TRBJ2-7 | TRBV29-1 | CSVEGDRGGYEQYF
few | TRBJ2-3 | TRBV11-2 | CASSPLWDSSTDTQYF
. | TRBJ1-6 | TRBV21-1 | CASSKDGTGYNSPLHF
. | TRBJ2-1 | TRBV28 | CASIHDTNYNEQFF
many | TRBJ1-4 | TRBV10-3 | CAISRQDGEKLFF
. | TRBJ2-2 | TRBV7-9 | CASSPQGPMNTGELFF
few | TRBJ2-7 | TRBV5-1 | CASSTFPGTQYF
. | TRBJ2-3 | TRBV4-3 | CASSQDQGATLTDTQYF
. | TRBJ2-2 | TRBV5-1 | CASSPRQTGVGTGELFF
. | TRBJ2-1 | TRBV7-2 | CASSLASLAGGNEQFF
. | TRBJ2-2 | TRBV30 | CAWSVRQNTGELFF
. | TRBJ2-2 | TRBV12-3/TRBV12-4 | CASSYHGQGVLSGELFF
few | TRBJ2-7 | TRBV20-1 | CSARKAGAHEQYF
. | TRBJ2-3 | TRBV11-3 | CASSLGGQVGDTQYF
few | TRBJ2-1 | TRBV5-1 | CASSRLAGGLPGEQFF